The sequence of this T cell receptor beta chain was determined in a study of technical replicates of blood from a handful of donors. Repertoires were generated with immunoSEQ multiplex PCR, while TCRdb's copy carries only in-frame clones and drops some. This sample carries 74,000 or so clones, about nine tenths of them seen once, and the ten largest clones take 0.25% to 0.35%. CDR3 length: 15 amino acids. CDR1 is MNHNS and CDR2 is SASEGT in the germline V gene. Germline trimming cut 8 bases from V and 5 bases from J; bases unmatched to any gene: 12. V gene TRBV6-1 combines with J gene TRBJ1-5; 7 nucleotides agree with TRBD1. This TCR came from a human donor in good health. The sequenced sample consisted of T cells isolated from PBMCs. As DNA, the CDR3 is TGTGCCAGCGCACCCTCAGCCGGACAGGATCAGCCCCAGCATTTT. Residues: CASAPSAGQDQPQHF.